These 29 T cell receptor beta chains originate from one sample sequenced in a study of cytomegalovirus exposure and HLA in healthy donors. PCR primers comprised 60 Vbeta and 13 Jbeta primers. Measured with immunoSEQ multiplex PCR; TCRdb has only the in-frame clones, and not every one. The sample has about 120,000 clones, around 82% seen once. Sequenced sample: PBMCs. The receptors shown here come from a female donor in good health and CMV-seronegative.

This sequence joins TRBV11-3 and TRBJ2-3, with 8 bases matching TRBD2. Germline assignment: CDR1 SGHNT and CDR2 YENEEA. After removal of 5 bases from V and 6 bases from J, the junction contained 10 bases not matched to a gene. The CDR3 sequence is 15 residues long. CDR3 sequence: CASSPSGLAGDTQYF. CDR3 nucleotides: TGTGCCAGCAGCCCGAGTGGGCTAGCGGGTGATACGCAGTATTTT.

The rearrangement joins TRBV5-4 to TRBJ2-7, with TRBD1 identical over 9 bases. V shed 4 bases and J 5 bases; nucleotides not matched to a gene: 7. CDR1 is SGHNT, CDR2 YYREEE, per germline (reference sequence). This CDR3 has 14 amino acids. CDR3 sequence: CASSIGQGWDEQYF. CDR3 in DNA: TGTGCCAGCAGCATCGGACAGGGGTGGGACGAGCAGTACTTC.

This chain joins TRBV7-9 and TRBJ1-2; D perhaps matches TRBD1 (5 bases). Trimming removed 5 bases from V and 4 bases from J, with 14 bases in between. The CDR3 has 14 amino acids. CDR1 and CDR2 from the germline V gene are SEHNR and FQNEAQ (reference sequence). The CDR3 region has the DNA TGTGCCAGCAGCGGGCCCAGGGAGGCCTATGGCTACACCTTC. Protein: CASSGPREAYGYTF.

This CDR3 is CASSVSPGSSYNEQFF. The CDR3 bases are TGTGCCAGCAGCGTGTCCCCAGGAAGCTCCTACAATGAGCAGTTCTTC. The chain uses TRBV9 and TRBJ2-1; D is undetermined. With 2 bases removed from V and 0 bases from J, the gap between germline ends came to 12 bases. The CDR3 spans 16 residues. Germline V lookup: CDR1 SGDLS, CDR2 YYNGEE.

This chain links TRBV11-2 with TRBJ1-3; D may be TRBD1 (5 bases). With 4 bases removed from V and 4 bases from J, the gap between germline ends came to 14 bases. The CDR3 has 15 residues. Germline CDR1 and CDR2: SGHAT and FQNNGV. Here the CDR3 DNA reads TGTGCCAGCAGCTCTCAGGGAGGAGGCGGAAACACCATATATTTT. Translation gives CASSSQGGGGNTIYF.

The chain has TRBV4-1 and TRBJ1-4; 10 bases agree with TRBD1. Germline-derived CDR1 and CDR2 are MGHRA and YSYEKL. Germline trimming cut 5 bases from V and 7 bases from J; bases unmatched to any gene: 7. CDR3 length: 15 amino acids. The CDR3 is CASSAPGTGAEKLFF. In DNA form, the CDR3 reads TGCGCCAGCAGCGCGCCCGGGACAGGGGCTGAAAAACTGTTTTTT.

This sequence joins TRBV29-1 and TRBJ2-7, with 9 positions matching TRBD1. CDR3 length equals 11 residues. J gave up 10 bases and V 4 bases, and 5 bases lay outside the gene matches. Germline lookup yields CDR1 SQVTM and CDR2 ANQGSEA. The CDR3 nucleotides read TGCAGCGTTGTCGGGACAGGGCAACAGTACTTC. Encoded protein: CSVVGTGQQYF.

The V gene is TRBV5-1, the J gene TRBJ2-1, with 9 bases fitting TRBD1. The V gene's germline CDR1 is SGHRS and CDR2 YFSETQ. CDR3 length equals 16 residues. Trimming removed 4 bases from V and 3 bases from J; junction bases left unmatched: 8. CDR3 loop: CASSAGTGTVYNEQFF. CDR3 sequence (DNA): TGCGCCAGCAGCGCCGGGACAGGGACGGTCTACAATGAGCAGTTCTTC.

The V call is TRBV5-1, the J call TRBJ2-2; no definite D call. CDR1 SGHRS and CDR2 YFSETQ come from the germline V gene. V was cut by 0 bases and J by 0 bases, with 6 bases left in between. This CDR3 has 15 amino acids. As DNA, the CDR3 is TGCGCCAGCAGCTTGGATCTAGCGAACACCGGGGAGCTGTTTTTT. Residues: CASSLDLANTGELFF.

The V gene is TRBV6-5, the J gene TRBJ1-1; TRBD1 might be the D (5 bases). Between the trimmed V and J ends, which lost 2 bases and 5 bases, there was a span of 9 bases. Germline CDR1 is MNHEY and CDR2 is SVGAGI. There are 13 residues in the CDR3. CDR3 residues: CASSYTGGTEAFF. CDR3 DNA sequence: TGTGCCAGCAGTTACACTGGGGGGACTGAAGCTTTCTTT.

The chain combines TRBV10-3 with TRBJ2-2; D remains unclear. Germline V gene sequence: CDR1 ENHRY, CDR2 SYGVKD. This CDR3 has 14 residues. Trimming took off 0 bases at V and 3 bases at J, with 5 bases between the two ends. In DNA, the CDR3 is TGTGCCATCAGTGAGTCCCCAGACACCGGGGAGCTGTTTTTT. Amino acid sequence: CAISESPDTGELFF.

A few counts support this clone. The genes are TRBV4-1 and TRBJ2-3, with 11 bases fitting TRBD2. Germline CDR1 and CDR2: MGHRA and YSYEKL. This CDR3 spans 16 amino acids. Trimming cost V 1 base and J 5 bases; bases outside gene matches: 5. The CDR3 is CASSQVSGRAGDTQYF. For the CDR3, the DNA is TGCGCCAGCAGCCAAGTTAGCGGGAGGGCCGGAGATACGCAGTATTTT.

The chain is built from TRBV5-1 and TRBJ2-5; 14 nucleotides agree with TRBD2. Germline trimming cut 4 bases from V and 2 bases from J; bases unmatched to any gene: 7. CDR3 length equals 17 residues. Germline V CDR1 and CDR2: SGHRS, YFSETQ. CDR3 protein: CASSLGGLAGVQETQYF. The DNA of the CDR3 is TGCGCCAGCAGCCTTGGGGGACTAGCGGGGGTTCAAGAGACCCAGTACTTC.

The chain links TRBV11-2 to TRBJ1-2; 7 bases are shared with TRBD1. Per germline, CDR1 SGHAT and CDR2 FQNNGV. CDR3 size: 18 residues. V dropped 1 base and J dropped 1; count of bases not matched to a gene: 12. CDR3 region: CASSLGRMGQRHNYGYTF. CDR3 coding DNA: TGTGCCAGCAGCTTAGGGCGGATGGGACAGCGGCATAACTATGGCTACACCTTC. Full variable domain (rest looked up from reference TRBV11-2 and TRBJ1-2): EAGVAQSPRYKIIEKRQSVAFWCNPISGHATLYWYQQILGQGPKLLIQFQNNGVVDDSQLPKDRFSAERLKGVDSTLKIQPAKLEDSAVYLCASSLGRMGQRHNYGYTFGSGTRLTVV.

The chain couples TRBV9 to TRBJ2-3, with D uncertain. V was trimmed by 2 bases and J by 5 bases, leaving 6 bases between them. Germline lookup yields CDR1 SGDLS and CDR2 YYNGEE. The CDR3 is made up of 12 amino acids. CDR3 amino acids: CASSVEKDTQYF. Here the CDR3 DNA reads TGTGCCAGCAGCGTGGAGAAAGATACGCAGTATTTT.

The chain recombines TRBV7-3 with TRBJ1-5; D perhaps matches TRBD1 (6 bases). This CDR3 comprises 13 residues. V was pared by 6 bases and J by 4 bases, with 10 bases between. Looked up from germline, CDR1 is SGHTA and CDR2 is FQGTGA. The CDR3 is CASSQGGNQPQHF. CDR3 nucleotide sequence: TGTGCCAGCAGTCAAGGGGGAAATCAGCCCCAGCATTTT.

This sequence joins TRBV15 and TRBJ1-1; D is undetermined. V was cut by 4 bases and J by 4 bases, with 13 bases left in between. Germline V gives CDR1 LNHNV, CDR2 YYDKDF (reference sequence). The CDR3 is 14 residues long. The CDR3 DNA reads TGTGCCACCAGCACTAGGGAGGTTACCACTGAAGCTTTCTTT. As protein: CATSTREVTTEAFF.

The chain joins TRBV19 to TRBJ2-5; 11 bases align to TRBD2. Unmatched junction bases numbered 7, after V lost 8 bases and J lost 5 bases. Germline V lookup: CDR1 LNHDA, CDR2 SQIVND (reference sequence). This CDR3 comprises 14 residues. The DNA of the CDR3 is TGTGCCAGTGATAGCGGGGGGGCCGTGGAGACCCAGTACTTC. Its translation is CASDSGGAVETQYF.

This chain connects TRBV18 to TRBJ1-2; 11 bases fit TRBD1. Germline V CDR1 and CDR2: KGHSH, LQKENI. J lost 6 bases, V lost 4 bases, and 1 base had no gene match. The CDR3 length is 13 residues. Here the CDR3 DNA reads TGTGCCAGCTCACGGACAGGGGGCAATGGCTACACCTTC. Translated, it gives CASSRTGGNGYTF. The variable domain in full, with the rest retrieved from reference TRBV18 and TRBJ1-2, is NAGVMQNPRHLVRRRGQEARLRCSPMKGHSHVYWYRQLPEEGLKFMVYLQKENIIDESGMPKERFSAEFPKEGPSILRIQQVVRGDSAAYFCASSRTGGNGYTFGSGTRLTVV.

The J gene is TRBJ1-1, the V gene TRBV2, with D possibly matching TRBD1 (5 bases). The V end lost 11 bases, the J end lost 0 bases, and 13 bases lay between the germline ends. CDR3 length equals 13 residues. In germline, CDR1 is SNHLY, CDR2 FYNNEI. CDR3 DNA: TGTGCCGGAAAGACAGAAGTGAACACTGAAGCTTTCTTT. Its protein product is CAGKTEVNTEAFF.

The chain recombines TRBV2 with TRBJ1-5; possibly TRBD1 for D (5 bases). The CDR3 has 18 amino acids. The V gene's germline CDR1 is SNHLY and CDR2 FYNNEI. Trimming cost V 5 bases and J 1 base, with 21 bases left between them. The CDR3: CASSHPNRGGASNQPQHF. The CDR3 DNA reads as TGTGCCAGCAGTCACCCAAATCGGGGGGGAGCGAGCAATCAGCCCCAGCATTTT.

The chain combines TRBV10-2 with TRBJ2-5; D not resolved. V was shortened by 1 base and J by 1 base, with 10 bases between the two germline ends. The V gene's germline CDR1 is WSHSY and CDR2 SAAADI. CDR3 length: 15 amino acids. Here the CDR3 reads CASSELAVSQETQYF. Written as DNA, the CDR3 is TGCGCCAGCAGTGAGTTGGCGGTGAGCCAAGAGACCCAGTACTTC.

The chain recombines TRBV27 with TRBJ2-7; 8 bases are shared with TRBD1. This CDR3 has 11 amino acids. V lost 11 bases, J lost 5 bases, and 5 bases stayed unmatched. Per germline, CDR1 MNHEY and CDR2 SMNVEV (reference sequence). DNA for the CDR3: TGTGCCGGACAGGGTTGCGACGAGCAGTACTTC. It codes for CAGQGCDEQYF.

This clone turned up a few times. The chain carries TRBV4-2 and TRBJ1-2; D remains unclear. Germline-derived CDR1 and CDR2 are LGHNA and YNFKEQ. CDR3 length equals 18 residues. V was pared by 0 bases and J by 2 bases, with 19 bases between. In DNA, the CDR3 is TGTGCCAGCAGCCAAGATCCGTCGGGTCCGGCACGAAACTATGGCTACACCTTC. Encoded protein: CASSQDPSGPARNYGYTF.

In this sample, this clone turned up once. The chain carries TRBV5-1 and TRBJ1-3; D gene ambiguous. This CDR3 spans 14 amino acids. V was cut by 1 base and J by 2 bases, with 7 bases left in between. The V gene's germline CDR1 is SGHRS and CDR2 YFSETQ. The CDR3 spells CASSLSSAGNTIYF. CDR3 DNA sequence: TGCGCCAGCAGCTTGTCCAGCGCTGGAAACACCATATATTTT.

The rearrangement uses TRBV9 and TRBJ2-5; TRBD2 matches 7 bases. With V trimmed by 4 bases and J by 5 bases, 11 bases remained unmatched. This CDR3 contains 15 residues. Germline V CDR1 and CDR2: SGDLS, YYNGEE. The CDR3 DNA sequence: TGTGCCAGCAGCTCGGGACTATTAGGAGAGGAGACCCAGTACTTC. It translates to CASSSGLLGEETQYF.

The chain couples TRBV6-4 to TRBJ2-1, with D possibly matching TRBD1 (6 bases). Germline V gene data show CDR1 as MRHNA and CDR2 as SNTAGT. This CDR3 has 13 amino acids. V lost 5 bases, J lost 15 bases, and 20 bases lay in between. The CDR3: CASSSLLQGPRFF. The DNA for the CDR3 is TGTGCCAGCAGTTCCCTCCTACAGGGCCCCAGGTTCTTC.

The CDR3 here is CASSPLPGLAGVGGELFF. The CDR3 nucleotides are TGTGCCAGCAGTCCCCTCCCGGGACTAGCGGGCGTGGGCGGGGAGCTGTTTTTT. The chain couples TRBV7-6 to TRBJ2-2, with 12 bases aligning to TRBD2. V shed 6 bases and J 7 bases; nucleotides not matched to a gene: 15. Germline values: CDR1 SGHVS, CDR2 FNYEAQ. This CDR3 spans 18 amino acids.

The V gene is TRBV21-1, the J gene TRBJ2-3; the table's D gene call, TRBD1, was not cross checked with the DNA. TRBV21-1 is designated a pseudogene. The CDR3 spans 17 residues. CDR3 protein: CASSKALVRIRWDTQYF. CDR3 DNA sequence: TGTGCCAGCAGCAAAGCGCTGGTCAGAATTCGTTGGGATACGCAGTATTTT.